This TCR beta chain was recovered during a study of T-cell memory formation after mild COVID-19 (dated by TCRdb to the early 2020s). With regard to the full study: Most TCR sequence clusters were specific to one of the two donors. T-cell clones expanding and contracting after mild COVID-19 in two donors were tracked by longitudinal TCRalpha and TCRbeta repertoire sequencing. Two young, previously healthy adult volunteers made up the cohort, one male and one female.

This clonotype was seen many times. Its antigen is unknown. Per-base qualities were not stored, and no clone one base away is much larger. What the research found in general, with its limitations: Clones contracting from day 15 to 85 had balanced CD4/CD8 phenotypes, while a second wave expanding from day 15 to 37 was biased towards CD4+. Some responding clones were detected in pre-infection memory, suggesting pre-existing cross-reactive memory T cells joined the SARS-CoV-2 response. Contracting CD4+ clones appeared mostly in the CM and EM memory subsets, whereas CD8+ clones were enriched in EMRA. Only a couple of mild cases were covered by the study, and larger cohorts that include severe cases with pre-infection samples were considered necessary. The second-wave clones that peaked on day 37 were not confirmed to be SARS-CoV-2 specific.

PBMCs were isolated by Ficoll-Paque density gradient centrifugation. TCRdb names Illumina NovaSeq 6000 as the instrument used. TCRalpha and TCRbeta cDNA libraries were constructed by 5'RACE with constant-segment primers, with sample barcodes and unique molecular identifiers being introduced. RNA was extracted from every sample with Trizol reagent. Libraries were amplified in two PCR steps, with a second sample barcode and Illumina TruSeq adapters added in the second step. Libraries were sequenced on an Illumina NovaSeq with 2 x 150 bp paired-end reads. For the original study's pipeline: With migec v1.2.7, reads were demultiplexed and then collapsed into UMI-guided consensus sequences. With mixcr v2.1.11, UMI consensuses were aligned to TRA and TRB V and J templates and assembled into clonotypes. Clonotypes were classified as expanded or contracted when called significant by both edgeR and NoisET, with noise models trained on biological replicates. For edgeR calls, the cutoffs were a false discovery rate-adjusted p below 0.01 and a log2 fold-change threshold of 1. As an exploratory analysis of dynamics, max-normalized trajectories of the 1000 most abundant clonotypes were examined by PCA with hierarchical clustering. Separately sequenced CD4+ and CD8+ repertoires were used to assign the CD4 or CD8 phenotype of responding clones. In-frame beta chains were kept once TCRdb had trimmed the public reads at Q25 with fastp and called clones with MiXCR. Entries are consolidated by CDR3 protein sequence, retaining the most common genes and DNA. These V and J calls are TCRdb output, not the study's own analysis. Recorded for this sample are under 600,000 distinct CDR3 sequences; about 20% of them occurred a single time. The ten top clones hold approximately 8% of the sample.

The germline V gene supplies CDR1 SGHRS and CDR2 YFSETQ. Trimming takes 2 bases off V and 7 bases off J; junction bases not matched to a gene: 3. From cysteine to phenylalanine, the CDR3 is 14 amino acids long. Solely the CDR3 DNA is kept, with 42 bases framed from the first base. The chain couples TRBV5-1 to TRBJ2-7, and TRBD2 matches 13 of the central bases. The sequencing sample was made of PBMCs or a T cell subset sorted from them (not recorded which). The source is an adult woman who had mild COVID-19 (a few samples of this study predate the infection). The sample titles of this study are shuffled in the database, so cell type and time point are left out; the donor was told from shared clones. The DNA sequence is as follows: TGCGCCAGCAGCTTACTAGCGGGAGGGCGAGAGCAGTACTTC. Its amino acids are CASSLLAGGREQYF. Reference TRBV5-1 and TRBJ2-7 genes cover what lies past the CDR3, so the full variable domain is KAGVTQTPRYLIKTRGQQVTLSCSPISGHRSVSWYQQTPGQGLQFLFEYFSETQRNKGNFPGRFSGRQFSNSRSEMNVSTLELGDSALYLCASSLLAGGREQYFGPGTRLTVT.